This entry lists 13 T cell receptor beta chains sequenced from one sample in a study of T cells in Graves' hyperthyroidism and ophthalmopathy. Amplification targeted TCR beta CDR3 regions from RNA transcripts. First-round RT-PCR with HTBI primers amplified the TCR CDR3 region. TCRdb redid the calling of the multiplex PCR reads with MiXCR, one entry per CDR3 protein. The repertoire holds about 330,000 distinct CDR3 sequences, with roughly 13% as singletons. The sample taken for sequencing was blood. These receptors all stem from a woman in her 40s with Graves' ophthalmopathy.

This clonotype has only a few counts. The V call is TRBV6-2 or TRBV6-3, the J call TRBJ2-2, with D uncertain. The CDR3 covers 14 residues. Trimming cost V 7 bases and J 5 bases, with 14 bases left between them. Germline CDR1 MNHEY, CDR2 SVGEGT. The CDR3 DNA follows: TGTGCCAGCACCCCCCCGGTGGTTACCGGGGAGCTGTTTTTT. This translates into CASTPPVVTGELFF.

The gene calls are TRBV4-1 and TRBJ1-1, with D perhaps matching TRBD1 (5 bases). The CDR3 contains 12 residues. CDR1 is MGHRA, CDR2 YSYEKL, per germline. V lost 4 bases and J lost 9, with 12 bases in between. Here the CDR3 DNA reads TGCGCCAGCAGCCTATCGGGGCAGCAAGCTTTCTTT. This sequence encodes CASSLSGQQAFF.

This clonotype was recorded at least ten times. This chain joins TRBV27 and TRBJ2-6; D is unresolved. V was trimmed by 6 bases and J by 0 bases, leaving 6 bases between them. Germline V gives CDR1 MNHEY, CDR2 SMNVEV (reference sequence). CDR3 length: 14 residues. The CDR3 DNA is TGTGCCAGCAGGATCATCTCTGGGGCCAACGTCCTGACTTTC. Residues: CASRIISGANVLTF.

As to this clonotype: A much larger clone sits a single nucleotide away, making a read error possible. The chain links TRBV19 to TRBJ1-4; 8 bases map to TRBD1. Germline assignment: CDR1 LNHDA and CDR2 SQIVND (reference sequence). There are 19 residues in the CDR3. CDR3 loop: CASRECSGQASNCNERLFF. Written as DNA, the CDR3 is TGTGCCAGTCGGGAGTGTTCGGGACAGGCGTCTAACTGTAACGAAAGACTGTTTTTT.

This clonotype was detected ten times or more. The J gene is TRBJ2-7, the V gene TRBV2; tentatively, D is TRBD1 (5 bases). CDR1 is SNHLY and CDR2 is FYNNEI in the germline V gene. The CDR3 spans 14 residues. V dropped 6 bases and J dropped 2 bases, with 14 bases sitting between them. CDR3 coding DNA: TGTGCCAGCAGGACAGATTTTTTCACCTACGAGCAGTACTTC. It specifies CASRTDFFTYEQYF.

This clonotype was seen many times. This chain joins TRBV6-1 and TRBJ2-1; 8 bases fit TRBD2. CDR1 is MNHNS and CDR2 is SASEGT in the germline V gene. This CDR3 is 14 amino acids long. Losses at the gene ends were 8 bases for V and 4 bases for J; bases not matched to a gene: 7. The CDR3 DNA follows: TGTGCCAGCGTGGGACTAGGACTATACAATGAGCAGTTCTTC. It yields the protein CASVGLGLYNEQFF.

This chain uses TRBV12-5 with TRBJ1-4, with D perhaps TRBD1 (5 bases). The CDR3 has 17 residues. V gave up 0 bases and J gave up 2 bases, with 13 bases separating them. Germline V gene data show CDR1 as LGHNT and CDR2 as FRNRAP. This chain's CDR3 is CASGLVRRDDTNEKLFF. In DNA form, the CDR3 reads TGTGCTAGTGGTTTGGTACGGAGGGACGACACTAATGAAAAACTGTTTTTT.

This clonotype was seen many times. CDR3 sequence reads: CASSPPLGLAGGSSYEQYF. The DNA for the CDR3 is TGTGCCAGCAGCCCTCCACTCGGGCTAGCGGGGGGTAGCTCCTACGAGCAGTACTTC. This chain joins TRBV7-2 and TRBJ2-7; 11 bases fit TRBD2. The CDR3 runs to 19 residues. V dropped 5 bases and J dropped 0; count of bases not matched to a gene: 15. Germline CDR1 and CDR2: SGHTA and FQGNSA.

About this clonotype itself: This sequence may be a read error, since a much larger clone differs from it by one base. J is TRBJ1-2 and V is TRBV6-2 or TRBV6-3, with D tentatively TRBD1 (5 bases). Deletions cut 2 bases from V and 3 bases from J, with 16 bases between. The germline CDR1 and CDR2 sequences are MNHEY and SVGEGT. The CDR3 spans 16 residues. CDR3 residues: CASSYLGATLDYGYTF. In nucleotides, the CDR3 is TGTGCCAGCAGTTACCTTGGGGCCACTCTGGACTATGGCTACACCTTC.

This chain uses TRBV13 with TRBJ2-7, with TRBD2 identical over 10 bases. V was pared by 1 base and J by 5 bases, with 5 bases of the junction left unmatched. The CDR3 spans 15 residues. Germline CDR1 reads PRHDT; CDR2 reads FYEKMQ (reference sequence). The CDR3 sequence: CASSLARLAGNEQYF. The CDR3 bases are TGTGCCAGCAGCTTAGCCCGACTAGCGGGCAACGAGCAGTACTTC.

The CDR3: CASSIDGSRQVYEQYF. In DNA form, the CDR3 reads TGTGCCAGTAGTATAGATGGGTCACGACAGGTTTACGAGCAGTACTTC. V gene TRBV19 combines with J gene TRBJ2-7; TRBD1 is a possible D gene (6 bases). The ends were cut back, 0 bases at V and 4 bases at J, with 16 bases in the middle. Germline CDR1 and CDR2: LNHDA and SQIVND (reference sequence). This CDR3 spans 16 amino acids. Based on the CDR3 plus reference TRBV19 and TRBJ2-7, the full variable domain is DGGITQSPKYLFRKEGQNVTLSCEQNLNHDAMYWYRQDPGQGLRLIYYSQIVNDFQKGDIAEGYSVSREKKESFPLTVTSAQKNPTAFYLCASSIDGSRQVYEQYFGPGTRLTVT.

This clonotype came up many times. The rearrangement links TRBV7-9 to TRBJ2-1; 11 nucleotides match TRBD2. The CDR3 spans 13 residues. Germline assignment: CDR1 SEHNR and CDR2 FQNEAQ (reference sequence). V lost 5 bases, J lost 10 bases, and 4 bases stayed unmatched. The CDR3 sequence is CASSVTSGGEQFF. The CDR3 nucleotides are TGTGCCAGCAGCGTTACTAGCGGGGGAGAGCAGTTCTTC.

The table lists this clonotype with many counts. This chain joins TRBV2 and TRBJ1-1; no firm D call. This CDR3 spans 17 amino acids. With 6 bases removed from V and 0 bases from J, the gap between germline ends came to 20 bases. Germline V gene lookup returns CDR1 SNHLY and CDR2 FYNNEI. CDR3 loop: CASSRTLGLKLNTEAFF. CDR3 DNA sequence: TGTGCCAGCAGCCGGACCCTCGGATTGAAATTGAACACTGAAGCTTTCTTT.